This T cell receptor beta chain derives from a study of blood T cell repertoires in COVID-19. On the study more broadly: Sites in the United States, Italy and Spain provided acute and convalescent COVID-19 samples. Sources were T cells, B-cell-depleted T cells, or PBMCs; the material itself was cDNA or gDNA.

CDR1 is MGHRA and CDR2 is YSYEKL in the germline V gene. With V trimmed by 3 bases and J by 2 bases, 1 base remained unmatched. The CDR3 extends over 14 amino acids. Clones were sequenced by immunoSEQ multiplex PCR, and TCRdb holds only the in-frame ones, with some missing. Of some 310,000 clones in the sample, about nine tenths were seen once. This chain connects TRBV4-1 to TRBJ2-7; TRBD1 matches 10 bases. Sequencing was carried out using peripheral blood. The receptor's source is a man aged 45 to 65 with active or convalescent COVID-19. The CDR3 region has the DNA TGCGCCAGCAGCCACGGGACAGGGGCCTACGAGCAGTACTTC. Translating it yields CASSHGTGAYEQYF.